The rows below give T cell receptor beta chains drawn from one sample of a study. TCRdb reprocessed the 5' RACE reads with MiXCR, giving one entry per CDR3 protein. The sample includes roughly 56,000 distinct CDR3 sequences, around 30% of them seen just once. What was sequenced was tumor-infiltrating naive CD4+ T cells sorted from the breast tumor. These receptor sequences come from a female donor with breast cancer. CDR3s include the opening cysteine and the closing phenylalanine or tryptophan. Each record gives: D gene, V gene, clone size, J gene, CDR3 DNA, CDR3 protein. A D gene is named only where the DNA matches it firmly. Size is stated for part of the rows, as once, few or many counts, or as a class when the clone is expanded.

-,TRBV7-8,many,TRBJ1-1,TGTGCCAGCAGCTTAGTAACGGCGAACACTGAAGCTTTCTTT,CASSLVTANTEAFF
-,TRBV27,many,TRBJ2-7,TGTGCCAGCAGTCCTAACAGGGCCCTAACTCCCGAGCAGTACTTC,CASSPNRALTPEQYF
TRBD2,TRBV7-3,few,TRBJ2-5,TGTGCCAGCAGCTTAGGGCCCCTCGCGGGAGCGGGGGAGACCCAGTACTTC,CASSLGPLAGAGETQYF
-,TRBV6-2/TRBV6-3,many,TRBJ2-7,TGTGCCAGCAGTTACTCCGAGGGCCTGGGGCAGTACTTC,CASSYSEGLGQYF
-,TRBV7-2,few,TRBJ2-1,TGTGCCAGCAGCCCGGGACCGAACAATGAGCAGTTCTTC,CASSPGPNNEQFF
-,TRBV6-1,-,TRBJ1-1,TGTGCCAGCAGCTCACAGGGAAGGGGGACTGAAGCTTTCTTT,CASSSQGRGTEAFF
-,TRBV9,few,TRBJ2-7,TGTGCCAGCAGCCCGACCCTCAGCGGGGAGCAGTACTTC,CASSPTLSGEQYF
-,TRBV20-1,-,TRBJ1-1,TGCAGTGCTAGACCCCCAGGGGTGAACACTGAAGCTTTCTTT,CSARPPGVNTEAFF
-,TRBV9,few,TRBJ2-5,TGTGCCAGCAGCTCCAGCGTGGAGACCCAGTACTTC,CASSSSVETQYF
TRBD2,TRBV4-2,-,TRBJ2-1,TGTGCCAGCAGCCAACAGACTAGCGGGGTGGAACAGTTCTTC,CASSQQTSGVEQFF
TRBD1,TRBV6-2/TRBV6-3,-,TRBJ1-5,TGTGCCAGCAGGGAGGGACAGGGGAGCAATCAGCCCCAGCATTTT,CASREGQGSNQPQHF
-,TRBV29-1,many,TRBJ1-1,TGCAGCGTTGAAACAGCGATGAACACTGAAGCTTTCTTT,CSVETAMNTEAFF
-,TRBV20-1,-,TRBJ2-3,TGCAGTGCTAGGCCGCCTGTGGCAGCTACAGATACGCAGTATTTT,CSARPPVAATDTQYF
TRBD1,TRBV28,few,TRBJ2-7,TGTGCCAGCAGTTCAGGACAGGGATACTACGAGCAGTACTTC,CASSSGQGYYEQYF
TRBD2,TRBV7-8,-,TRBJ2-3,TGTGCCAGCAGCTCCATAACTAGCGATGTGGATACGCAGTATTTT,CASSSITSDVDTQYF
-,TRBV7-2,once,TRBJ2-2,TGTGCCAGCAGCTTAGTCGTTTCCGGCAACGGGGAGCTGTTTTTT,CASSLVVSGNGELFF
TRBD1,TRBV7-9,-,TRBJ1-2,TGTGCCAGCAGCCCTACAGGGGGCTATGGCTACACCTTC,CASSPTGGYGYTF
-,TRBV28,-,TRBJ2-2,TGTGCCAGCAGTTTATCAGGCATAAACACCGGGGAGCTGTTTTTT,CASSLSGINTGELFF
-,TRBV5-6,few,TRBJ2-7,TGTGCCAGCAGCTTGGGCAGGGTGGGCGAGCAGTACTTC,CASSLGRVGEQYF
TRBD1,TRBV30,-,TRBJ1-2,TGTGCCTGGGACCGGGACAGGGAGGGCTACGCCTTC,CAWDRDREGYAF
-,TRBV9,many,TRBJ1-5,TGTGCCAGCAGCCCTTTAGGGTCTAGCAATCAGCCCCAGCATTTT,CASSPLGSSNQPQHF
-,TRBV12-3/TRBV12-4,few,TRBJ1-2,TGTGCCAGCAGTTTCAGGGGAGGCTATGGCTACACCTTC,CASSFRGGYGYTF
-,TRBV5-6,few,TRBJ2-7,TGTGCCAGCACCCTGACAGGGACTAGAGTTCACGAGCAGTACTTC,CASTLTGTRVHEQYF
TRBD1,TRBV27,-,TRBJ1-2,TGTGCCAGCAGTGATAGACCCACAGGGGATGGCTACACCTTC,CASSDRPTGDGYTF
TRBD2,TRBV20-1,-,TRBJ2-2,TGCAGTGCTAGTAAAGCGGGGACCGGGGAGCTGTTTTTT,CSASKAGTGELFF
-,TRBV5-1,-,TRBJ2-5,TGCGCCAGCAGCTTGGGGACAGATCAAGAGGCCCAGTACTTC,CASSLGTDQEAQYF
-,TRBV7-9,-,TRBJ2-3,TGTGCCAGCAACCAAAATAAGGGGAGCGCGGATACGCAGTATTTT,CASNQNKGSADTQYF
-,TRBV12-3/TRBV12-4,few,TRBJ1-1,TGTGCCAGCAGAGAGGTTCTCACTGAAGCTTTCTTT,CASREVLTEAFF